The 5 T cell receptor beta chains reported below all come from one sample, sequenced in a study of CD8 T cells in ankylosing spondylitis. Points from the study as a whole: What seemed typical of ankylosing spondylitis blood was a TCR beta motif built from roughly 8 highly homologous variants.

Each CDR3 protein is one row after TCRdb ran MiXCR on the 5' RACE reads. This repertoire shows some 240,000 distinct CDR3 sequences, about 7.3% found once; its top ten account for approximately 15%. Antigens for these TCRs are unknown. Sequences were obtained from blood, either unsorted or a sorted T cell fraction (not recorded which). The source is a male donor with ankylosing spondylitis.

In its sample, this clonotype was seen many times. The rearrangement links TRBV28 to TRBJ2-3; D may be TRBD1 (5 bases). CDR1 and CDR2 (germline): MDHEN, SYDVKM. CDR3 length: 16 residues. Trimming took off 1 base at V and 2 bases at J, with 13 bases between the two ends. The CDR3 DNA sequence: TGTGCCAGCAGTTTATATACAGGAACCTTCACAGATACGCAGTATTTT. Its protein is CASSLYTGTFTDTQYF. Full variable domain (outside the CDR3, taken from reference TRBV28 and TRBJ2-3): DVKVTQSSRYLVKRTGEKVFLECVQDMDHENMFWYRQDPGLGLRLIYFSYDVKMKEKGDIPEGYSVSREKKERFSLILESASTNQTSMYLCASSLYTGTFTDTQYFGPGTRLTVL.

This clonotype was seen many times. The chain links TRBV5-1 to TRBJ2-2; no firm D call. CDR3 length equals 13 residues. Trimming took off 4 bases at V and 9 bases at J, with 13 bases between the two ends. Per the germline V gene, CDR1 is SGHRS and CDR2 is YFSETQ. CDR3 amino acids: CASSARVSRELFF. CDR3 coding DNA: TGCGCCAGCAGCGCCCGAGTTTCGAGGGAGCTGTTTTTT.

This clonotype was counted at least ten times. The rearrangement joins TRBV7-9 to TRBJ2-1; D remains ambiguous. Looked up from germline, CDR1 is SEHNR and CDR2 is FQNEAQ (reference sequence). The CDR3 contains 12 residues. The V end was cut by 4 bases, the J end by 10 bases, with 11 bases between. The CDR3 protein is CASSSQSGEQFF. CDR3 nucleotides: TGTGCCAGCAGCTCCCAGTCGGGCGAGCAGTTCTTC. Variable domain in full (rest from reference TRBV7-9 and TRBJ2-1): DTGVSQNPRHKITKRGQNVTFRCDPISEHNRLYWYRQTLGQGPEFLTYFQNEAQLEKSRLLSDRFSAERPKGSFSTLEIQRTEQGDSAMYLCASSSQSGEQFFGPGTRLTVL.

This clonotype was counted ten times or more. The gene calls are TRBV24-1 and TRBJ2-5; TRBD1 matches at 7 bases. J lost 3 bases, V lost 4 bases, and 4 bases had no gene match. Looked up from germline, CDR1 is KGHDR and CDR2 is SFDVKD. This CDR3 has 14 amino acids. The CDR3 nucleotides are TGTGCCACCAGTGAGTCCGGGACAGAAGAGACCCAGTACTTC. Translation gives CATSESGTEETQYF.

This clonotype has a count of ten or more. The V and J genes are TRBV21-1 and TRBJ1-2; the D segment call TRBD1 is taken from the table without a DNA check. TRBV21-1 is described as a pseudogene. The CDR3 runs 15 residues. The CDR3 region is CASSRRDRGNYGYTF. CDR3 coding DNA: TGTGCCAGCAGTAGGCGGGACAGGGGAAACTATGGCTACACCTTC.